The 28 T cell receptor beta chains below were found in one sample sequenced in a study of blood T cell repertoires in COVID-19. The repertoire was sequenced with immunoSEQ multiplex PCR; TCRdb's copy has only in-frame clones and lacks some. The sample has about 170,000 clones, approximately 85% seen once. Sequencing was done on a sample of peripheral blood. These TCRs come from an elderly woman with COVID-19, enrolled during active disease.

This chain links TRBV2 with TRBJ2-5; weak D call: TRBD1 (6 bases). The CDR3 runs to 15 residues. CDR1 SNHLY and CDR2 FYNNEI come from the germline V gene. The V end lost 5 bases, the J end lost 5 bases, and 18 bases lay between the germline ends. CDR3 bases: TGTGCCAGCAGTCCGGGACACCCGACGGCTGAGACCCAGTACTTC. As protein: CASSPGHPTAETQYF. The full variable domain, its missing parts supplied by reference TRBV2 and TRBJ2-5, is EPEVTQTPSHQVTQMGQEVILRCVPISNHLYFYWYRQILGQKVEFLVSFYNNEISEKSEIFDDQFSVERPDGSNFTLKIRSTKLEDSAMYFCASSPGHPTAETQYFGPGTRLLVL.

The gene calls are TRBV7-3 and TRBJ2-1; 12 bases are shared with TRBD2. The CDR3 consists of 15 residues. In germline, CDR1 is SGHTA, CDR2 FQGTGA. V was pared by 5 bases and J by 12 bases, with 11 bases of the junction left unmatched. The CDR3 sequence: CASSPLAGGPGRQFF. CDR3 in DNA: TGTGCCAGCAGCCCGCTAGCGGGGGGGCCGGGGCGGCAGTTCTTC.

V usage is TRBV5-1 and J usage is TRBJ1-1; no clear D. This CDR3 comprises 13 residues. V dropped 0 bases and J dropped 8 bases, with 11 bases sitting between them. Germline CDR1 and CDR2: SGHRS and YFSETQ. CDR3 protein: CASSLERLREAFF. CDR3 DNA: TGCGCCAGCAGCTTGGAGCGTCTGAGAGAAGCTTTCTTT.

The table lists this clone with a few counts. The CDR3 reads CASSLEPDIYEQYF. The CDR3 nucleotides are TGTGCCAGCAGCTTAGAACCCGACATCTACGAGCAGTACTTC. The rearrangement links TRBV6-5 to TRBJ2-7, with no clear D. CDR1 and CDR2 from the germline V gene are MNHEY and SVGAGI. Trimming took 6 bases from V and 3 from J, leaving 15 bases between them. This CDR3 has 14 amino acids.

The V and J genes are TRBV2 and TRBJ1-2; TRBD1 aligns across 9 bases. Per the germline V gene, CDR1 is SNHLY and CDR2 is FYNNEI. The CDR3 loop spans 15 amino acids. V trimming: 4 bases; J trimming: 6 bases; junction bases outside the gene matches: 9. In DNA form, the CDR3 reads TGTGCCAGCAGTGTCTTAACAGGGGGCGCGGATGGCTACACCTTC. It yields the protein CASSVLTGGADGYTF.

This chain uses TRBV14 with TRBJ1-1; D is uncertain. The length of the CDR3 is 13 residues. Germline lookup yields CDR1 SGHDN and CDR2 FVKESK. V was shortened by 4 bases and J by 0 bases, with 6 bases between the two germline ends. In DNA, the CDR3 is TGTGCCAGCAGCCTCAGTCTGAACACTGAAGCTTTCTTT. As protein: CASSLSLNTEAFF.

V usage is TRBV7-9 and J usage is TRBJ1-1; 11 bases match TRBD1. This CDR3 has 15 amino acids. CDR1 is SEHNR and CDR2 is FQNEAQ in the germline V gene (reference sequence). Trimming removed 2 bases from V and 5 bases from J; junction bases left unmatched: 4. The DNA of the CDR3 is TGTGCCAGCAGCTTAAGGACAGGGGGCGCGACTGAAGCTTTCTTT. This sequence encodes CASSLRTGGATEAFF.

The chain uses TRBV18 and TRBJ2-3; the match to TRBD2 covers 11 bases. With 5 bases clipped from V and 0 bases from J, the junction kept 16 bases outside the gene matches. The length of the CDR3 is 20 residues. Germline CDR1 KGHSH, CDR2 LQKENI. As DNA, the CDR3 is TGTGCCAGCTCAGTCCTCCCACAGGGACTAGCGGAGATTAGCACAGATACGCAGTATTTT. This encodes CASSVLPQGLAEISTDTQYF.

The gene calls are TRBV3-1 (or the pseudogene TRBV3-2) and TRBJ2-5, with 9 bases that match TRBD1. Germline-derived CDR1 and CDR2 are LGHDT and YNNKEL (reference sequence). V was clipped by 6 bases and J by 6 bases; unmatched bases: 5. The length of the CDR3 is 13 residues. CDR3 DNA: TGTGCCAGCAGTCAGACAGGGGGAAAGACCCAGTACTTC. This codes for CASSQTGGKTQYF.

The rearrangement joins TRBV25-1 to TRBJ1-6; D is ambiguous. Per the germline V gene, CDR1 is MGHDK and CDR2 is SYGVNS. The length of the CDR3 is 14 residues. The germline V and J ends were trimmed by 4 bases and 0 bases, with 4 bases remaining between them. The CDR3 loop reads CASSVSSYNSPLHF. The DNA of the CDR3 is TGTGCCAGCAGTGTGAGCTCCTATAATTCACCCCTCCACTTT.

The V and J genes are TRBV6-2 or TRBV6-3 and TRBJ2-7; 7 bases are a match to TRBD2. Germline V gives CDR1 MNHEY, CDR2 SVGEGT. With 2 bases clipped from V and 4 bases from J, the junction kept 5 bases outside the gene matches. The CDR3 loop spans 14 amino acids. CDR3 nucleotides: TGTGCCAGCAGTTACGGGGGGGGAGCTTACGAGCAGTACTTC. It encodes CASSYGGGAYEQYF.

The chain employs TRBV2 and TRBJ2-3; D is ambiguous. The V and J ends lost 6 bases and 0 bases respectively, with 4 bases between them. CDR1 is SNHLY, CDR2 FYNNEI, per germline. The CDR3 is made up of 12 amino acids. This CDR3 reads CASSFSTDTQYF. CDR3 DNA sequence: TGTGCCAGCAGCTTTAGCACAGATACGCAGTATTTT.

The chain recombines TRBV12-1 with TRBJ2-7; the table's TRBD2 call for D was not verified on the DNA. TRBV12-1 is tagged as a pseudogene. The CDR3 is made up of 14 amino acids. The CDR3: CASSFLGSAREQYF. The CDR3 DNA follows: TGTGCCAGCAGCTTTCTAGGTTCCGCCCGCGAGCAGTACTTC.

The sample holds one count of this clone. The chain combines TRBV5-1 with TRBJ1-1, with TRBD1 as a possible D gene (5 bases). V lost 5 bases, J lost 0 bases, and 8 bases lay in between. This CDR3 spans 13 amino acids. Germline V gene sequence: CDR1 SGHRS, CDR2 YFSETQ. The CDR3 DNA follows: TGCGCCAGCAGTTGGACAATGAACACTGAAGCTTTCTTT. This encodes CASSWTMNTEAFF.

This chain uses TRBV19 with TRBJ1-2; 9 positions agree with TRBD1. This CDR3 comprises 12 residues. CDR1 LNHDA and CDR2 SQIVND come from the germline V gene (reference sequence). With V trimmed by 4 bases and J by 8 bases, 2 bases remained unmatched. In DNA, the CDR3 is TGTGCCAGTAGTACAGGGACAGGGGGCTACACCTTC. Translated: CASSTGTGGYTF.

The rearrangement links TRBV20-1 to TRBJ2-5, with a weak D call TRBD2 (5 bases). The CDR3 is made up of 11 amino acids. V lost 4 bases and J lost 5, with 8 bases in between. The germline V gene has CDR1 DFQATT and CDR2 SNEGSKA (reference sequence). The CDR3, as DNA: TGCAGTGCTAAGAGGGTGGAGACCCAGTACTTC. Residues: CSAKRVETQYF.

The chain uses TRBV27 and TRBJ2-1, with TRBD2 identical over 15 bases. The CDR3 has 17 residues. Losses at the gene ends were 4 bases for V and 5 bases for J; bases not matched to a gene: 6. Germline V CDR1 and CDR2: MNHEY, SMNVEV (reference sequence). The CDR3 sequence is CASSSGTSGRSHNEQFF. CDR3 nucleotides: TGTGCCAGCAGTTCCGGGACTAGCGGGAGGAGCCACAATGAGCAGTTCTTC.

The V call is TRBV18, the J call TRBJ2-1, with 7 bases lining up with TRBD1. This CDR3 has 15 amino acids. Germline lookup yields CDR1 KGHSH and CDR2 LQKENI. With 2 bases clipped from V and 3 bases from J, the junction kept 4 bases outside the gene matches. The CDR3 protein is CASSPDRAGYNEQFF. The CDR3 nucleotides are TGTGCCAGCTCACCAGACAGGGCAGGCTACAATGAGCAGTTCTTC.

This chain uses TRBV28 with TRBJ2-4; D ambiguous. The CDR3 contains 15 residues. V lost 2 bases to trimming and J lost 1 base, with 9 bases between them. The germline V gene has CDR1 MDHEN and CDR2 SYDVKM. The CDR3 region is CASSLSGVAKNIQYF. DNA of the CDR3: TGTGCCAGCAGTTTAAGTGGAGTCGCCAAAAACATTCAGTACTTC.

The chain uses TRBV11-3 and TRBJ2-6; 9 nucleotides align to TRBD1. The CDR3 covers 18 residues. Germline CDR1 reads SGHNT; CDR2 reads YENEEA. V gave up 5 bases and J gave up 0 bases; unmatched junction bases: 8. DNA of the CDR3: TGTGCCAGCAGCCCTGCCGGGACAGGGTACTCTGGGGCCAACGTCCTGACTTTC. Its protein product is CASSPAGTGYSGANVLTF.

This chain links TRBV27 with TRBJ2-7, with 9 bases lining up with TRBD2. V shed 6 bases, J shed 1 base, and the junction held 13 bases outside the gene matches. The CDR3 is 17 amino acids. Germline V lookup: CDR1 MNHEY, CDR2 SMNVEV (reference sequence). CDR3 coding DNA: TGTGCCAGCAGCCACCAATCAGTCGCGGGAGGGTCCTACGAGCAGTACTTC. It specifies CASSHQSVAGGSYEQYF.

The chain links TRBV2 to TRBJ2-5, with TRBD2 matching over 9 bases. Germline CDR1 SNHLY, CDR2 FYNNEI. This CDR3 region has 14 residues. J lost 7 bases, V lost 8 bases, and 11 bases had no gene match. The chain's CDR3 is CASGLAGPWGTQYF. CDR3 nucleotide sequence: TGTGCCAGCGGGCTAGCGGGGCCGTGGGGGACCCAGTACTTC.

Points on this clone: A single base separates this from a much larger clone, so it may be a read error. The same CDR3 arises from other DNA sequences in this sample as well. V gene TRBV28 combines with J gene TRBJ1-5; 7 bases agree with TRBD1. Germline CDR1 and CDR2: MDHEN and SYDVKM. CDR3 length equals 12 residues. The V segment lost 3 bases and the J segment 10 bases; nucleotides outside the gene matches: 3. CDR3 loop: CASSFDRAPQHF. CDR3 in DNA: TGTGCCAGCAGTTTTGACAGGGCCCCCCAGCATTTT.

Only one count was recorded for this clone. The chain uses TRBV9 and TRBJ2-7, with 8 bases lining up with TRBD1. CDR3 length: 14 amino acids. CDR1 is SGDLS and CDR2 is YYNGEE in the germline V gene. V was clipped by 4 bases and J by 7 bases; unmatched bases: 10. The CDR3 sequence is CASSPRTGTEEQYF. The CDR3 DNA follows: TGTGCCAGCAGCCCGCGGACAGGGACGGAAGAGCAGTACTTC.

This clone was seen a handful of times. The V and J genes are TRBV12-3 or TRBV12-4 and TRBJ1-2, with 9 bases matching TRBD1. J gave up 8 bases and V 6 bases, and 7 bases lay outside the gene matches. The length of the CDR3 is 13 residues. The CDR3 DNA sequence: TGTGCCAGCAGGCAACAGGGGGCGTCGGGCTACACCTTC. Translating gives CASRQQGASGYTF.

The gene calls are TRBV5-1 and TRBJ1-2; D perhaps matches TRBD1 (6 bases). V was cut by 6 bases and J by 6 bases, with 12 bases left in between. Germline CDR1 is SGHRS and CDR2 is YFSETQ. The CDR3 covers 12 residues. The DNA for the CDR3 is TGCGCCAGCAAACAGGGTGTAGATGGCTACACCTTC. This codes for CASKQGVDGYTF.

J is TRBJ2-3 and V is TRBV7-3, with 12 bases aligning to TRBD2. The V gene's germline CDR1 is SGHTA and CDR2 FQGTGA. This CDR3 is built from 17 residues. Losses at the gene ends were 1 base for V and 5 bases for J; bases not matched to a gene: 7. CDR3 sequence: CASSLRPLAGGLDTQYF. Written as DNA, the CDR3 is TGTGCCAGCAGCTTAAGACCCCTAGCGGGAGGGTTAGATACGCAGTATTTT.

The chain combines TRBV5-1 with TRBJ2-3; D is undetermined. The length of the CDR3 is 14 residues. The germline V gene encodes CDR1 SGHRS and CDR2 YFSETQ. The V and J ends lost 4 bases and 0 bases respectively, with 9 bases between them. The CDR3 coding sequence is TGCGCCAGCAGCCCAGGTTGGAGCACAGATACGCAGTATTTT. Protein product: CASSPGWSTDTQYF.